Reported below is one T cell receptor (beta chain). Its antigen is as yet unknown. The CDR3 covers 14 residues. Unmatched junction bases numbered 10, after V lost 6 bases and J lost 2 bases. Looked up from germline, CDR1 is SQVTM and CDR2 is ANQGSEA. Building the TCR beta libraries relied on iRepertoire HTBI primers, and CDR3 regions underwent Arm-PCR. TCRdb itself ran the multiplex PCR reads through MiXCR, one entry per CDR3 protein. Among about 430,000 distinct CDR3 sequences listed, roughly 21% were seen once. This record belongs to a study of regulatory T cells in long-lasting Graves disease. Study-level findings and limits: The small sample size may have reduced accuracy. Patients with persistent Graves' had lower TCR diversity than newly diagnosed patients.

Time point of the sample: persistent/refractory GD, antithyroid drugs over 5 years with positive TRAb. The TCR library was prepared using RNA isolated from PBMCs. This TCR came from a female donor with Graves disease. The gene calls are TRBV29-1 and TRBJ2-7, with 7 bases lining up with TRBD1. Sequenced material: peripheral blood mononuclear cells (PBMCs), taken when the disease was refractory, from a patient treated with antithyroid drugs. CDR3 region: CSVAGVDRAYEQYF. In nucleotides, the CDR3 is TGCAGCGTGGCCGGCGTAGACAGGGCCTACGAGCAGTACTTC.